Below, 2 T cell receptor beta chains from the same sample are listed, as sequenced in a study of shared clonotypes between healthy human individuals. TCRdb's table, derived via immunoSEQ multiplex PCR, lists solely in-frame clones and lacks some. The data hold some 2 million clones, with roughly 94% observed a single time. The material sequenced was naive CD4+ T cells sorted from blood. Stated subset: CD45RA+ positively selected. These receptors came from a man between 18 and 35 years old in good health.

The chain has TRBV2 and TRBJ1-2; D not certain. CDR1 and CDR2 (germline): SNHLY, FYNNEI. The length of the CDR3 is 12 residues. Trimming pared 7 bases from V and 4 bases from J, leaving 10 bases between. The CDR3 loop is CASTRGRYGYTF. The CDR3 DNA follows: TGTGCCAGCACCCGGGGTCGCTATGGCTACACCTTC.

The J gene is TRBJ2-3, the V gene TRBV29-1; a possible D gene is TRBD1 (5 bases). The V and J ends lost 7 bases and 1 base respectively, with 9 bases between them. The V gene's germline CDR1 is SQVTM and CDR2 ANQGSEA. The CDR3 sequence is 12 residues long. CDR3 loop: CSADRGTDTQYF. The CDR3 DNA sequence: TGCAGCGCAGACAGAGGCACAGATACGCAGTATTTT.